The clone carrying this TCR beta chain came up once. The target antigen is unknown. The sample comes from a study of radiotherapy plus CTLA-4 blockade in lung cancer. For the study at large: About a sixth of enrolled patients responded objectively, and roughly 31% had disease control.

The table came from immunoSEQ multiplex PCR; TCRdb's copy has only in-frame clones and leaves some out. The table includes about 73,000 clones, 80% to 90% detected once. This CDR3 comprises 13 residues. V lost 1 base to trimming and J lost 3 bases, with 7 bases between them. Germline-derived CDR1 and CDR2 are LNHDA and SQIVND (reference sequence). The study treated chemo-refractory metastatic non-small-cell lung cancer patients with focal radiation plus ipilimumab CTLA-4 blockade. The study's findings and limits: Early blood T cell clone dynamics, with interferon-beta, were reported to best predict response. In blood, tumor-derived TCR clones expanded after radiotherapy plus ipilimumab.

V usage is TRBV19 and J usage is TRBJ2-7; the D is unclear. This sample comprised peripheral blood, obtained from a patient treated with radiotherapy plus ipilimumab. The receptor comes from a human donor with non-small cell lung cancer that progressed on radiotherapy plus ipilimumab. The CDR3 bases are TGTGCCAGTAGTATAGGCCCCCACTACGAGCAGTACGTC. Translating gives CASSIGPHYEQYV.